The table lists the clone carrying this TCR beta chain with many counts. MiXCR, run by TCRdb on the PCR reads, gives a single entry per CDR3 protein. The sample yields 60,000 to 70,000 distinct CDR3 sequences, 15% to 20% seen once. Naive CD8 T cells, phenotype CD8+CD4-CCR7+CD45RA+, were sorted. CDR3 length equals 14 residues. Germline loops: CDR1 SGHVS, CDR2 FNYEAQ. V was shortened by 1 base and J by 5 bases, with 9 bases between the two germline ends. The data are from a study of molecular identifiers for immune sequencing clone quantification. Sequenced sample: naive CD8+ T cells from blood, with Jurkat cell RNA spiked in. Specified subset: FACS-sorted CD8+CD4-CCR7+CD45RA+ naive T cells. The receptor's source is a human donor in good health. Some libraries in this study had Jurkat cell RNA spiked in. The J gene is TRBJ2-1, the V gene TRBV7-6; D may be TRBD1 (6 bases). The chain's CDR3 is CASSLVGAHNEQFF. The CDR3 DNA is TGTGCCAGCAGCTTAGTGGGGGCCCACAATGAGCAGTTCTTC.